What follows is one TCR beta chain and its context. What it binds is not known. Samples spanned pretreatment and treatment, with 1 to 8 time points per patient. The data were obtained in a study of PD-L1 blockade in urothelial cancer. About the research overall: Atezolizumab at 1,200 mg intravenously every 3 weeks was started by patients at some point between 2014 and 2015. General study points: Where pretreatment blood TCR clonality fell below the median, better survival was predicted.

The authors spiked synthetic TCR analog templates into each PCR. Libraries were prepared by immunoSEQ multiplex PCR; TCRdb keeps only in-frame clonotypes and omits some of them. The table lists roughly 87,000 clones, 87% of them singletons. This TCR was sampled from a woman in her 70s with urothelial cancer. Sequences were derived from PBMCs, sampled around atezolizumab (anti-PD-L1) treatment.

CDR3 bases: TGCGCCAGCAGCTTGCAGGCTAGCGGGGGGGCGAACACCGGGGAGCTGTTTTTT. Translated: CASSLQASGGANTGELFF. The rearrangement joins TRBV5-1 to TRBJ2-2, with 12 bases identical to TRBD2. The junction had 4 bases not matched to a gene; V was cut back by 1 base and J by 0 bases. This CDR3 has 18 residues. CDR1 SGHRS and CDR2 YFSETQ come from the germline V gene.